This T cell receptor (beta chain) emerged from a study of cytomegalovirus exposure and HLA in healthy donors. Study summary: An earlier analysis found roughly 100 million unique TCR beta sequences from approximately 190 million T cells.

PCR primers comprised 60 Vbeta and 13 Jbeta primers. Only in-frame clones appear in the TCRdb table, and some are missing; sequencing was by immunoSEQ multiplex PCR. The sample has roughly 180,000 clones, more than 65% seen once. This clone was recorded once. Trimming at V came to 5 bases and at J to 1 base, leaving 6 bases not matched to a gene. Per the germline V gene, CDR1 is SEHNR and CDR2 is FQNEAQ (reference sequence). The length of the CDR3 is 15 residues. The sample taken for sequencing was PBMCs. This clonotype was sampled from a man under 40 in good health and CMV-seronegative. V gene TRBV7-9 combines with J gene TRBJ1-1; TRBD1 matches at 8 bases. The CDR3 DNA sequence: TGTGCCAGCAGCGTTACAGGGGGACCGAACACTGAAGCTTTCTTT. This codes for CASSVTGGPNTEAFF.